The 22 T cell receptor beta chains listed next were all sequenced from one sample in a study of T cell responses to AZD1222 COVID-19 vaccine. The assay was immunoSEQ multiplex PCR, and TCRdb's table has in-frame clones only and misses some. The sample includes 100,000 to 150,000 clones, roughly nine tenths of them seen just once. The sample in question was peripheral blood, obtained on day 0 of AZD1222 vaccination. These receptors were taken from an adult in good health.

This clone was seen a few times. The gene calls are TRBV5-1 and TRBJ1-2; no firm D call. The CDR3 contains 14 residues. Germline CDR1 and CDR2: SGHRS and YFSETQ. Trimming stripped 0 bases from V and 8 bases from J, with 14 bases between. The CDR3 spells CASSLGDKNNGYTF. The CDR3 nucleotides read TGCGCCAGCAGCTTGGGAGACAAAAACAACGGCTACACCTTC.

The V and J genes are TRBV28 and TRBJ2-2; D gene uncertain. V was trimmed by 3 bases and J by 3 bases, leaving 5 bases between them. CDR3 length equals 13 residues. Germline-derived CDR1 and CDR2 are MDHEN and SYDVKM. CDR3 DNA: TGTGCCAGCAGTTTTTTGTACACCGGGGAGCTGTTTTTT. Translating gives CASSFLYTGELFF.

The chain combines TRBV11-2 with TRBJ2-1; D ambiguous. The germline V gene encodes CDR1 SGHAT and CDR2 FQNNGV. V lost 2 bases and J lost 5, with 7 bases in between. There are 13 residues in the CDR3. CDR3 in DNA: TGTGCCAGCAGCTTATCTCTTAACAATGAGCAGTTCTTC. Its protein is CASSLSLNNEQFF.

The gene calls are TRBV2 and TRBJ1-3; no definite D call. Germline V gene sequence: CDR1 SNHLY, CDR2 FYNNEI. The V gene lost 9 bases and the J gene lost 0 bases, with 12 bases spanning the gap. This CDR3 spans 14 amino acids. CDR3 nucleotide sequence: TGTGCCAGTTCAAAGGCAGACTCTGGAAACACCATATATTTT. Protein: CASSKADSGNTIYF.

This clone was picked up one time. V gene TRBV7-8 combines with J gene TRBJ1-4; D not certain. V dropped 2 bases and J dropped 8 bases, with 9 bases sitting between them. This CDR3 is 13 amino acids long. Germline V gives CDR1 SGHVS, CDR2 FQNEAQ. The CDR3, as DNA: TGTGCCAGCAGCTTACTCCCACCCGAAAAACTGTTTTTT. The encoded protein is CASSLLPPEKLFF.

The chain is built from TRBV12-5 and TRBJ1-1, with TRBD1 identical over 9 bases. V lost 1 base and J lost 1; bases outside the gene matches: 1. CDR3 size: 15 residues. Germline loops: CDR1 LGHNT, CDR2 FRNRAP. The CDR3 DNA reads TGTGCTAGTGGTTTGGGGACAGGGGAGAACACTGAAGCTTTCTTT. Encoded protein: CASGLGTGENTEAFF.

This clone showed up just once. This chain links TRBV10-3 with TRBJ1-1; tentative D call: TRBD1 (6 bases). V lost 5 bases and J lost 7, with 11 bases in between. This CDR3 is built from 12 residues. Per the germline V gene, CDR1 is ENHRY and CDR2 is SYGVKD. The CDR3 nucleotides read TGTGCCATCAGTCGGCAGGGGATTGAAGCTTTCTTT. Protein product: CAISRQGIEAFF.

This clone was seen a single time. The chain is built from TRBV18 and TRBJ2-4, with no clear D. The ends were cut back, 6 bases at V and 5 bases at J, with 17 bases in the middle. The V gene's germline CDR1 is KGHSH and CDR2 LQKENI. The CDR3 extends over 15 amino acids. The CDR3 loop is CASSLEMATQNIQYF. CDR3 nucleotide sequence: TGTGCCAGCTCCCTCGAGATGGCGACCCAAAACATTCAGTACTTC.

V gene TRBV5-1 combines with J gene TRBJ2-1; tentatively, D is TRBD2 (6 bases). The V end lost 7 bases, the J end lost 10 bases, and 24 bases lay between the germline ends. The length of the CDR3 is 15 residues. Germline V gene lookup returns CDR1 SGHRS and CDR2 YFSETQ. The CDR3 sequence: CASEPQGTASREQFF. CDR3 bases: TGCGCCAGCGAACCGCAAGGGACTGCAAGTAGAGAGCAGTTCTTC.

As regards this clone: One end of the junction is discordant with germline, which a read error may explain. The chain couples TRBV6-5 to TRBJ2-1, with D perhaps TRBD1 (5 bases). The CDR3 contains 15 residues. Germline V gene sequence: CDR1 MNHEY, CDR2 SVGAGI. For the CDR3, the DNA is TGTGCCAGCAGGTACTCTGAAGTAAGGGGCAATGAGCAGTTCTTC. Translated, it gives CASRYSEVRGNEQFF.

The table lists this clone with a count of one. CDR3 nucleotides: TGTGCCAGCAGCCGGACGGTGAGGATTGAAAAACTGTTTTTT. Its protein product is CASSRTVRIEKLFF. The gene calls are TRBV7-2 and TRBJ1-4, with unresolved D. V was shortened by 5 bases and J by 7 bases, with 14 bases between the two germline ends. The CDR3 has 14 amino acids. In germline, CDR1 is SGHTA, CDR2 FQGNSA.

This chain connects TRBV7-2 to TRBJ1-2; TRBD1 matches 7 bases. Trimming cost V 5 bases and J 4 bases; bases outside gene matches: 10. The CDR3 loop spans 15 amino acids. Germline lookup yields CDR1 SGHTA and CDR2 FQGNSA. The CDR3 DNA is TGTGCCAGCAGCCCCGACAGGGTACATTTCTATGGCTACACCTTC. This translates into CASSPDRVHFYGYTF.

The chain uses TRBV27 and TRBJ2-2, with 10 bases fitting TRBD1. Germline CDR1 is MNHEY and CDR2 is SMNVEV (reference sequence). The CDR3 consists of 14 residues. J gave up 7 bases and V 10 bases, and 9 bases lay outside the gene matches. CDR3 nucleotides: TGTGCCACTGGGACAGGGGTCACTGGCGGGGAGCTGTTTTTT. Protein sequence: CATGTGVTGGELFF.

CDR3 amino acids: CASSTMTGTYSGNTIYF. The DNA for the CDR3 is TGTGCCAGCTCAACAATGACAGGCACTTACTCTGGAAACACCATATATTTT. This chain joins TRBV18 and TRBJ1-3, with a possible D match to TRBD1 (6 bases). CDR1 KGHSH and CDR2 LQKENI come from the germline V gene. This CDR3 has 17 residues. With 5 bases removed from V and 0 bases from J, the gap between germline ends came to 17 bases.

This sequence joins TRBV2 and TRBJ1-5; D is undetermined. Germline-derived CDR1 and CDR2 are SNHLY and FYNNEI. The CDR3 consists of 15 residues. The V end was cut by 6 bases, the J end by 0 bases, with 12 bases between. The CDR3 nucleotides are TGTGCCAGCAGCTCCCGATCCAATAGCAATCAGCCCCAGCATTTT. Amino acids: CASSSRSNSNQPQHF.

The V call is TRBV6-5, the J call TRBJ1-1, with D unclear. The germline gives CDR1 MNHEY, CDR2 SVGAGI. CDR3 size: 14 residues. Trimming stripped 0 bases from V and 5 bases from J, with 10 bases between. In nucleotides, the CDR3 is TGTGCCAGCAGTTACTCGATGGTAGCTACTGAAGCTTTCTTT. Residues: CASSYSMVATEAFF.

The rearrangement links TRBV11-2 to TRBJ1-6; D unclear. V shed 1 base and J shed 9 bases, with 7 bases lying between them. The CDR3 length is 13 residues. CDR1 SGHAT and CDR2 FQNNGV come from the germline V gene. The CDR3 spells CASSLVGGSPLHF. CDR3 DNA sequence: TGTGCCAGCAGCTTAGTCGGAGGTTCACCCCTCCACTTT.

CDR3 nucleotides: TGCAGCGTTCTCTATCCGGAGAACACAGGACGGCTGTTTTTT. Translating gives CSVLYPENTGRLFF. The chain uses TRBV29-1 and TRBJ1-4, with D possibly TRBD1 on 5 matching bases. Germline V lookup: CDR1 SQVTM, CDR2 ANQGSEA. V was pared by 5 bases and J by 14 bases, with 24 bases between. The CDR3 loop spans 14 amino acids.

The chain combines TRBV5-1 with TRBJ2-6, with TRBD1 matching 7 bases. V was pared by 4 bases and J by 2 bases, with 3 bases of the junction left unmatched. CDR1 SGHRS and CDR2 YFSETQ come from the germline V gene. CDR3 length: 15 amino acids. CDR3 nucleotides: TGCGCCAGCAGCCTACAGGGGACTGGGGCCAACGTCCTGACTTTC. This sequence encodes CASSLQGTGANVLTF.

The chain carries TRBV25-1 and TRBJ1-2; 8 bases fit TRBD1. This CDR3 region has 12 residues. Germline CDR1 and CDR2: MGHDK and SYGVNS. Trimming at V came to 8 bases and at J to 8 bases, leaving 7 bases not matched to a gene. The CDR3: CASVPSGGGYTF. For the CDR3, the DNA is TGTGCCAGCGTTCCATCAGGGGGCGGCTACACCTTC.

The gene calls are TRBV4-2 and TRBJ1-2, with no clear D. Trimming cost V 3 bases and J 6 bases, with 11 bases left between them. The CDR3 covers 13 residues. Germline V gives CDR1 LGHNA, CDR2 YNFKEQ. The DNA for the CDR3 is TGTGCCAGCAGCCACCCGAATTACGATGGCTACACCTTC. Encoded protein: CASSHPNYDGYTF.

The gene calls are TRBV19 and TRBJ2-1; 10 nucleotides match TRBD2. V lost 10 bases to trimming and J lost 4 bases; unmatched junction nucleotides: 10. The CDR3 loop spans 15 amino acids. Germline V gene sequence: CDR1 LNHDA, CDR2 SQIVND (reference sequence). The CDR3, as DNA: TGTGCCACTAGCCCCCTAGCGGGGGTTTACAATGAGCAGTTCTTC. Protein product: CATSPLAGVYNEQFF.